The present entry profiles one T cell receptor (beta chain) with its context. This sample was taken from a study of blood T cells in healthy people across ages. CDR3 length equals 11 residues. Germline CDR1 and CDR2: SQVTM and ANQGSEA. Trimming shortened V by 2 bases and J by 8 bases, and 9 bases separated the two germline ends. Primed by a sample-barcoded 5' primer and a J-beta primer mix, a second PCR proceeded for 7 to 11 cycles. MiXCR was run by TCRdb on the 5' RACE reads, yielding one entry per CDR3 protein. The sample consists of some 700,000 distinct CDR3 sequences, around a fifth of them appearing once.

The sequence was obtained from a man aged 65 to 85 in good health. The material sequenced was blood. The chain is built from TRBV29-1 and TRBJ1-2; TRBD1 is a possible D gene (5 bases). CDR3 bases: TGCAGCGTTGAATCCAGGGTCGGCTACACCTTC. It codes for CSVESRVGYTF.